The 10 T cell receptor beta chains below all came from one sample that was sequenced in a study of cytomegalovirus exposure and HLA in healthy donors. The PCR employed 60 Vbeta primers together with 13 Jbeta primers. Data came from immunoSEQ multiplex PCR; TCRdb stores just in-frame clones and leaves some out. The sample gives over 150,000 clones, just under 75% of which show up once; roughly 2.8% is in the top ten. The sample comprised PBMCs. The receptor source for this set is a woman aged 30 to 39 in good health and CMV-seropositive.

This clone has a handful of counts. The rearrangement uses TRBV19 and TRBJ2-5; D gene uncertain. In germline, CDR1 is LNHDA, CDR2 SQIVND (reference sequence). With 4 bases removed from V and 4 bases from J, the gap between germline ends came to 13 bases. There are 14 residues in the CDR3. CDR3 coding DNA: TGTGCCAGTAGTAGCGTGCGGCAATCAGAGACCCAGTACTTC. Its translation: CASSSVRQSETQYF.

The V and J genes are TRBV6-5 and TRBJ2-1; tentative D call: TRBD1 (6 bases). Per the germline V gene, CDR1 is MNHEY and CDR2 is SVGAGI. Trimming stripped 0 bases from V and 2 bases from J, with 11 bases between. The CDR3 loop spans 16 amino acids. CDR3 sequence reads: CASSYSVGGAYNEQFF. CDR3 bases: TGTGCCAGCAGTTACTCCGTAGGGGGAGCCTACAATGAGCAGTTCTTC.

This chain uses TRBV11-2 with TRBJ1-5, with TRBD1 matching over 7 bases. Germline V lookup: CDR1 SGHAT, CDR2 FQNNGV. Germline trimming cut 4 bases from V and 1 base from J; bases unmatched to any gene: 4. CDR3 length: 15 amino acids. The CDR3 coding sequence is TGTGCCAGCAGCTCTTGGACAGGAAGCAATCAGCCCCAGCATTTT. It specifies CASSSWTGSNQPQHF. The full variable domain, completed using reference TRBV11-2 and TRBJ1-5, is EAGVAQSPRYKIIEKRQSVAFWCNPISGHATLYWYQQILGQGPKLLIQFQNNGVVDDSQLPKDRFSAERLKGVDSTLKIQPAKLEDSAVYLCASSSWTGSNQPQHFGDGTRLSIL.

This clone was counted between two and nine times. The V and J genes are TRBV28 and TRBJ2-7; D unclear. The V gene lost 2 bases and the J gene lost 3 bases, with 8 bases spanning the gap. This CDR3 contains 13 residues. Germline values: CDR1 MDHEN, CDR2 SYDVKM. The CDR3 sequence: CASSLLYFYEQYF. CDR3 nucleotides: TGTGCCAGCAGTTTACTCTATTTCTACGAGCAGTACTTC.

This clone appeared a single time. The rearrangement joins TRBV6-5 to TRBJ2-1, with D possibly TRBD2 on 6 matching bases. The CDR3 contains 15 residues. Germline loops: CDR1 MNHEY, CDR2 SVGAGI. The V end was cut by 6 bases, the J end by 9 bases, with 21 bases between. The CDR3 DNA reads TGTGCCAGCAGACCCGGGACTTCCCCATCGGGTGAGCAGTTCTTC. It is translated as CASRPGTSPSGEQFF.

The V and J genes are TRBV5-6 and TRBJ1-3; D perhaps matches TRBD1 (5 bases). This CDR3 has 15 amino acids. V was trimmed by 3 bases and J by 2 bases, leaving 12 bases between them. Germline V CDR1 and CDR2: SGHDT, YYEEEE. CDR3 sequence reads: CASSWTGHAGNTIYF. CDR3 in DNA: TGTGCCAGCAGCTGGACCGGACATGCTGGAAACACCATATATTTT.

Remarks on this clone: In this CDR3 the conserved last residue, phenylalanine or tryptophan, is missing, so a read error is likely. It is unclear where the CDR3 begins or ends on the DNA, so no DNA is shown, and the CDR3 is as TCRdb lists it. The chain couples TRBV21-1 to TRBJ1-5; the table's TRBD1 call for D was not verified on the DNA. TRBV21-1 is described as a pseudogene. The CDR3 region is 16 residues in length, termini included. CDR3 sequence: CASSRPIHRGSKPQHL.

In its sample, this clone was seen once. The chain couples TRBV9 to TRBJ1-1, with 7 bases matching TRBD1. Germline values: CDR1 SGDLS, CDR2 YYNGEE. This CDR3 has 15 residues. V trimming: 2 bases; J trimming: 1 base; junction bases outside the gene matches: 5. CDR3 nucleotide sequence: TGTGCCAGCAGCGTCTCTGGGACAGAGAACACTGAAGCTTTCTTT. Translation: CASSVSGTENTEAFF. The full variable domain, with the rest looked up from reference TRBV9 and TRBJ1-1, is DSGVTQTPKHLITATGQRVTLRCSPRSGDLSVYWYQQSLDQGLQFLIQYYNGEERAKGNILERFSAQQFPDLHSELNLSSLELGDSALYFCASSVSGTENTEAFFGQGTRLTVV.

The rearrangement uses TRBV27 and TRBJ2-1; possible D gene TRBD2, 6 bases. V was cut by 8 bases and J by 0 bases, with 11 bases left in between. Germline loops: CDR1 MNHEY, CDR2 SMNVEV (reference sequence). The CDR3 sequence is 14 residues long. The CDR3 sequence is CASRYGSSYNEQFF. The DNA for the CDR3 is TGTGCCAGCCGATACGGGAGCTCCTACAATGAGCAGTTCTTC.

The V and J genes are TRBV9 and TRBJ1-6; D is perhaps TRBD1 (6 bases). Trimming pared 2 bases from V and 4 bases from J, leaving 10 bases between. The CDR3 runs 15 residues. Per the germline V gene, CDR1 is SGDLS and CDR2 is YYNGEE. DNA of the CDR3: TGTGCCAGCAGCGTCGGACAGATTTATAATTCACCCCTCCACTTT. It encodes CASSVGQIYNSPLHF. Variable domain in full (rest from reference TRBV9 and TRBJ1-6): DSGVTQTPKHLITATGQRVTLRCSPRSGDLSVYWYQQSLDQGLQFLIQYYNGEERAKGNILERFSAQQFPDLHSELNLSSLELGDSALYFCASSVGQIYNSPLHFGNGTRLTVT.